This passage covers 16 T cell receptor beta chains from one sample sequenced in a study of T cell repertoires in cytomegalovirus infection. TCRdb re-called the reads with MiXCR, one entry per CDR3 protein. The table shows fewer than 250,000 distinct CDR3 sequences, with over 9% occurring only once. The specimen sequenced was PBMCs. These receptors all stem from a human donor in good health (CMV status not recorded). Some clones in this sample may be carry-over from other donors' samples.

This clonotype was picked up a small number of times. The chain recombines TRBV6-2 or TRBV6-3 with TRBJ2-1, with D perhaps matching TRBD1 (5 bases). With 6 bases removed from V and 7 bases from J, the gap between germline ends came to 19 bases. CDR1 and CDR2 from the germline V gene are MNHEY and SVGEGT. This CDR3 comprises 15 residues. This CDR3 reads CASRRQTAIVNEQFF. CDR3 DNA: TGTGCCAGCAGAAGACAGACCGCAATTGTGAATGAGCAGTTCTTC.

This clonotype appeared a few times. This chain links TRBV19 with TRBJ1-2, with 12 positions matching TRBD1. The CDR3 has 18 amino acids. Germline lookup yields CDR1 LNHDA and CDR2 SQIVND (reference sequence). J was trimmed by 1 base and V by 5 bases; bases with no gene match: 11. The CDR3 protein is CASSSDRDRGLRNYGYTF. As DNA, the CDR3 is TGTGCCAGTAGTTCAGACCGGGACAGGGGGCTCCGTAACTATGGCTACACCTTC.

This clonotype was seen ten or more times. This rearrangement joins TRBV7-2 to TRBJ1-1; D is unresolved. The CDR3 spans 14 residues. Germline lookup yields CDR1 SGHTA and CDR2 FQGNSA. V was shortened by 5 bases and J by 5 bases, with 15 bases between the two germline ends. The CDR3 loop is CASSRVRRETEAFF. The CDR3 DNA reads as TGTGCCAGCAGCCGGGTAAGGCGGGAAACTGAAGCTTTCTTT.

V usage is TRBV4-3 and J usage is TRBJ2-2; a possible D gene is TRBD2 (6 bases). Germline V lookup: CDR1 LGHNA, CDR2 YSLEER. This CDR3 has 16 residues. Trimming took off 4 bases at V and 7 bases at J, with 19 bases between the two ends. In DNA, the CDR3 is TGCGCCAGCAGCCGAGCCCGACTAGGGTCCGGCGGGGAGCTGTTTTTT. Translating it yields CASSRARLGSGGELFF.

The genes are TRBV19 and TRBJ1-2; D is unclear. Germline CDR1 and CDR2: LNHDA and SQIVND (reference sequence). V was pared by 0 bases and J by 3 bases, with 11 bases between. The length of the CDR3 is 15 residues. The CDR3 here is CASSIDALTDYGYTF. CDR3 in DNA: TGTGCCAGTAGTATAGACGCGTTGACGGACTATGGCTACACCTTC.

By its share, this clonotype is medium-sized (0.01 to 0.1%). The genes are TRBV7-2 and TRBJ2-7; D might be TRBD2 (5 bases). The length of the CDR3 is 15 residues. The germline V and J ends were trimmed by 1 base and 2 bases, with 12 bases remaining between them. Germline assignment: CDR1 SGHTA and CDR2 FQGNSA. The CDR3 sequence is CASSLGRSGTYEQYF. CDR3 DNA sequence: TGTGCCAGCAGCTTAGGGAGGTCGGGGACCTACGAGCAGTACTTC. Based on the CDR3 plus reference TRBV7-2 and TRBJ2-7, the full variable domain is GAGVSQSPSNKVTEKGKDVELRCDPISGHTALYWYRQSLGQGLEFLIYFQGNSAPDKSGLPSDRFSAERTGGSVSTLTIQRTQQEDSAVYLCASSLGRSGTYEQYFGPGTRLTVT.

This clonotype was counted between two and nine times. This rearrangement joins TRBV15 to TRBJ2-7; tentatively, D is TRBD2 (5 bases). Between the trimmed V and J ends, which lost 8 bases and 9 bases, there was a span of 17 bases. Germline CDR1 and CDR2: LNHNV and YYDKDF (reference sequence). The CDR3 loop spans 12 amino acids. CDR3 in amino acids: CATGKDWGVQYF. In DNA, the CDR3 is TGTGCCACCGGGAAGGACTGGGGTGTGCAGTACTTC.

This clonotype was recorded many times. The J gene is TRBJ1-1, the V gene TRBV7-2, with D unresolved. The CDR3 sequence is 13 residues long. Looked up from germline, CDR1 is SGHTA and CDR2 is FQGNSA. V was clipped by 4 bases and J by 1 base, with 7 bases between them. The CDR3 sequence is CASSSPQNTEAFF. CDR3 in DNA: TGTGCCAGCAGCTCCCCTCAGAACACTGAAGCTTTCTTT.

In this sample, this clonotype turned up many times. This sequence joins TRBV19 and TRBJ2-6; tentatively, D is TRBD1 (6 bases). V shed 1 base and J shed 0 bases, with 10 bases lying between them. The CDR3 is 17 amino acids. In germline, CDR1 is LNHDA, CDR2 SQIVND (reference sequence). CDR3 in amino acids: CASSIANRDSGANVLTF. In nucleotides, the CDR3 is TGTGCCAGTAGTATAGCAAACAGGGACTCTGGGGCCAACGTCCTGACTTTC.

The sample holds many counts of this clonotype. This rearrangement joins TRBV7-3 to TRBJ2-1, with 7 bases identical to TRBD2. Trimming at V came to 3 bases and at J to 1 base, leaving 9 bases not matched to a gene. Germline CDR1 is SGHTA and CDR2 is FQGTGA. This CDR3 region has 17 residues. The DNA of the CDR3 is TGTGCCAGCAGCTTCCTTGCGGCGGGGGATTCCTACAATGAGCAGTTCTTC. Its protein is CASSFLAAGDSYNEQFF.

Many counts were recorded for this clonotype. The CDR3, as DNA: TGTGCCAGCAGCTTAGGACCAGGGCACAATGAGCAGTTCTTC. Its protein is CASSLGPGHNEQFF. The chain links TRBV7-2 to TRBJ2-1; D may be TRBD1 (5 bases). Germline V gene lookup returns CDR1 SGHTA and CDR2 FQGNSA. This CDR3 has 14 residues. Trimming pared 1 base from V and 5 bases from J, leaving 9 bases between.

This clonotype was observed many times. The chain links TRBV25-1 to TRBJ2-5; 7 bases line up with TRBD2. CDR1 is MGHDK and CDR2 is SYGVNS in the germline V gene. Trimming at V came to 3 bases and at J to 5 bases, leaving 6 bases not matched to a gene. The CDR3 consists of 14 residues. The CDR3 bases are TGTGCCAGCAGTGATAGACTAGCCTCGGAGACCCAGTACTTC. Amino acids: CASSDRLASETQYF.

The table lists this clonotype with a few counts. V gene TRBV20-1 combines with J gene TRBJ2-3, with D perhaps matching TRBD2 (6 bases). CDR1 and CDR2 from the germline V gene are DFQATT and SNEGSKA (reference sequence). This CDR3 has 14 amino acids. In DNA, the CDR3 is TGCGGCCTTTTAGCGGAAACTAGCACAGATACGCAGTATTTT. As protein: CGLLAETSTDTQYF.

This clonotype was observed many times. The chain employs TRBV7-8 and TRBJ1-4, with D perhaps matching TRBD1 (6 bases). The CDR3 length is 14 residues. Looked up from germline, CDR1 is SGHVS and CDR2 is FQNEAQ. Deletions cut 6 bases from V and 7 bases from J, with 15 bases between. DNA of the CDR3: TGTGCCAGCAGTCCAGGGGTACGTGGTGAAAAACTGTTTTTT. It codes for CASSPGVRGEKLFF.

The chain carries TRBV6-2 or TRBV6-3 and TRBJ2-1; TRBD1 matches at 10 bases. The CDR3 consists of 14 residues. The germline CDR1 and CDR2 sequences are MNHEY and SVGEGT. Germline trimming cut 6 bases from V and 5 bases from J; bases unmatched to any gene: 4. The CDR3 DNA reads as TGTGCCAGCAGCAGACAGGGGGCGAACAATGAGCAGTTCTTC. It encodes CASSRQGANNEQFF.

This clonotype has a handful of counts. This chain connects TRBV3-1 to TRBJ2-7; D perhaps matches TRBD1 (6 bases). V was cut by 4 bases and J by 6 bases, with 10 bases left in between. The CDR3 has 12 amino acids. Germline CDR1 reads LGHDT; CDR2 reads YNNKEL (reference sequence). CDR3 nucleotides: TGTGCCAGCAGCCCTACAGGGACCGAGCAGTACTTC. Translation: CASSPTGTEQYF.